The entry below gives a single T cell receptor beta chain sequence along with its context. Its antigen remains unknown. Assay: immunoSEQ multiplex PCR; the TCRdb copy retains only in-frame clones and omits some. The sample lists 100,000 to 150,000 clones, 80% to 95% occurring once. This sample was taken from a study of T cell responses to AZD1222 COVID-19 vaccine. General study points: Regions left unmutated in variants are reportedly the target of nearly half of spike-specific TCRs.

CDR3 length: 15 amino acids. Germline V gene data show CDR1 as SGHKS and CDR2 as YYEKEE (reference sequence). Trimming shortened V by 0 bases and J by 4 bases, and 11 bases separated the two germline ends. V is TRBV5-5 and J is TRBJ1-5; no definite D call. Sequencing was performed on peripheral blood, taken on day 0 of MenACWY control vaccination. The receptor was isolated from an adult in good health. The CDR3, as DNA: TGTGCCAGCAGCTTGGTTGTCGTCAGGAATCAGCCCCAGCATTTT. It codes for CASSLVVVRNQPQHF. The whole variable domain, remainder taken from reference TRBV5-5 and TRBJ1-5, is DAGVTQSPTHLIKTRGQQVTLRCSPISGHKSVSWYQQVLGQGPQFIFQYYEKEERGRGNFPDRFSARQFPNYSSELNVNALLLGDSALYLCASSLVVVRNQPQHFGDGTRLSIL.